This is a list of T cell receptor beta chains from one sample in a study of a mutant IDH1 vaccine in newly diagnosed glioma. Antigen specificity for these receptors is unknown. The assay was immunoSEQ multiplex PCR, and TCRdb's table has in-frame clones only and misses some. The table lists tens of thousands of clones, more than 85% of them singletons. Sequencing was performed on PBMCs, taken from a glioma patient whose treatment included an IDH1 peptide vaccine. The receptor set was obtained from a woman aged 50 to 65 with glioma. CDR3s include the opening cysteine and the closing phenylalanine or tryptophan. Fields, in order: CDR3 DNA, CDR3 protein, V gene, J gene, clone size, D gene. The D gene is left open where the match is weak. Clone size appears in some rows only: once, few, many, or a class for an expanded clone.

DNA: TGTGCCAGCAGTTTGAGAACCGGGGAGCTGTTTTTT
CDR3: CASSLRTGELFF
V: TRBV28
J: TRBJ2-2
size: .
D: .

DNA: TGTGCCAGCAGTTCCCTGACAGGGTTGAGCTCTGGAAACACCATATATTTT
CDR3: CASSSLTGLSSGNTIYF
V: TRBV27
J: TRBJ1-3
size: .
D: TRBD1

DNA: TGTGCCAGCAGCGCCCAGGGACAGGCGGGAGGGCTGTTTTTT
CDR3: CASSAQGQAGGLFF
V: TRBV9
J: TRBJ2-2
size: .
D: .

DNA: TGTGCCAGCAGCCCGGGACTCTCGGAGACCCAGTACTTC
CDR3: CASSPGLSETQYF
V: TRBV5-5
J: TRBJ2-5
size: .
D: .

DNA: TGTGCCAGCTCACGACAGAACACCGGGGAGCTGTTTTTT
CDR3: CASSRQNTGELFF
V: TRBV18
J: TRBJ2-2
size: .
D: .

DNA: TGTGCCAGCAGTGTAAATCACGGGGGGGTACAGCCCCAGCATTTT
CDR3: CASSVNHGGVQPQHF
V: TRBV6-5
J: TRBJ1-5
size: .
D: .

DNA: TGTGCCAGCAGTTACTCGAAAGGCACTGAAGCTTTCTTT
CDR3: CASSYSKGTEAFF
V: TRBV6-6
J: TRBJ1-1
size: .
D: .

DNA: TGTGCCAGCAGCTTAGCGCAGGGGGCTAACTATGGCTACACCTTC
CDR3: CASSLAQGANYGYTF
V: TRBV7-9
J: TRBJ1-2
size: few
D: TRBD1

DNA: TGTGCCAGCAGCTTAATCTCTCTTCGGGGCAGCACAGATACGCAGTATTTT
CDR3: CASSLISLRGSTDTQYF
V: TRBV11-2
J: TRBJ2-3
size: .
D: .

DNA: TGTGCCATCAGTGACGGGGGGGCCAACGTCCTGACTTTC
CDR3: CAISDGGANVLTF
V: TRBV10-3
J: TRBJ2-6
size: once
D: .

DNA: TGTGCCAGCAAATCCAGCGGGGAGACCCAGTACTTC
CDR3: CASKSSGETQYF
V: TRBV2
J: TRBJ2-5
size: .
D: .

DNA: TGTGCCAGCAGTGGTCTTGGGACTCGCCTGTCAAAACTGTTTTTT
CDR3: CASSGLGTRLSKLFF
V: TRBV27
J: TRBJ1-4
size: .
D: .

DNA: TGTGCCAGCATGGAACGGGAGAGCAATCAGCCCCAGCATTTT
CDR3: CASMERESNQPQHF
V: TRBV5-5
J: TRBJ1-5
size: once
D: .

DNA: TGCGCCAGCAGCTTGGGTAGGGGGCTTGGTGAAAAACTGTTTTTT
CDR3: CASSLGRGLGEKLFF
V: TRBV5-1
J: TRBJ1-4
size: .
D: TRBD1

DNA: TGTGCCTGGAGTCACCAGGCGGCTAGCGGGAGGAATGAGCAGTTCTTC
CDR3: CAWSHQAASGRNEQFF
V: TRBV30
J: TRBJ2-1
size: .
D: TRBD2

DNA: TGTGCCACCCCCGCCGGCAGGGGGTTCACCGGGGAGCTGTTTTTT
CDR3: CATPAGRGFTGELFF
V: TRBV19
J: TRBJ2-2
size: .
D: TRBD1

DNA: TGTGCCAGCAGCTCTAGGACAGGGGCCCTTGGAAACACCATATATTTT
CDR3: CASSSRTGALGNTIYF
V: TRBV7-9
J: TRBJ1-3
size: .
D: TRBD1

DNA: TGTGCCAGCAGCTTAAGGGGGATGTCCTACAATGAGCAGTTCTTC
CDR3: CASSLRGMSYNEQFF
V: TRBV7-2
J: TRBJ2-1
size: .
D: .

DNA: TGTGCCACCAGTGAGTCGGCAGGGACTGGAAACACCATATATTTT
CDR3: CATSESAGTGNTIYF
V: TRBV2
J: TRBJ1-3
size: .
D: .

DNA: TGTGCCAGCTCACCCCGGACAAACACTGAAGCTTTCTTT
CDR3: CASSPRTNTEAFF
V: TRBV18
J: TRBJ1-1
size: .
D: .

DNA: TGCGCCAGCAGCCAACCCCTCCCGGGACCGCCGGCAGCGAACACTGAAGCTTTCTTT
CDR3: CASSQPLPGPPAANTEAFF
V: TRBV4-1
J: TRBJ1-1
size: .
D: .

DNA: TGTGCCAGCAGCGGGGGGGCGGGGGTCCGCCAAGAGACCCAGTACTTC
CDR3: CASSGGAGVRQETQYF
V: TRBV9
J: TRBJ2-5
size: .
D: .

DNA: TGCGCCAGCAGAGAGACAGCGAACACCGGGGAGCTGTTTTTT
CDR3: CASRETANTGELFF
V: TRBV10-2
J: TRBJ2-2
size: .
D: .

DNA: TGTGCCAGCTCATCCTTGACAGGGGTTGGTACTGAAGCTTTCTTT
CDR3: CASSSLTGVGTEAFF
V: TRBV18
J: TRBJ1-1
size: .
D: TRBD1

DNA: TGTGCCACCAGCAGAGTAGGGTACAATGAGCAGTTCTTC
CDR3: CATSRVGYNEQFF
V: TRBV15
J: TRBJ2-1
size: .
D: .

DNA: TGTGCCAGTAGTATGCCGGACAGGTCTTCCAATCAGCCCCAGCATTTT
CDR3: CASSMPDRSSNQPQHF
V: TRBV19
J: TRBJ1-5
size: .
D: TRBD1

DNA: TGCGCCAGCAGCGTCACCTTGGGGGGGTCCTACAATGAGCAGTTCTTC
CDR3: CASSVTLGGSYNEQFF
V: TRBV5-1
J: TRBJ2-1
size: .
D: TRBD2

DNA: TGTGCCTGGAGTGAGAGCAATCAGCCCCAGCATTTT
CDR3: CAWSESNQPQHF
V: TRBV30
J: TRBJ1-5
size: few
D: .

DNA: TGTGCCAGCAGCTTCGGGGGCGACGGTGAAGCTTTCTTT
CDR3: CASSFGGDGEAFF
V: TRBV9
J: TRBJ1-1
size: .
D: .

DNA: TGCGCCAGCAGCTTGGCGGGGACAGGTCAAGAGACCCAGTACTTC
CDR3: CASSLAGTGQETQYF
V: TRBV5-1
J: TRBJ2-5
size: .
D: TRBD1

DNA: TGTGCCAGCAGTGAACTGACAGGGGGACAAAAAGCTTTCTTT
CDR3: CASSELTGGQKAFF
V: TRBV6-1
J: TRBJ1-1
size: .
D: TRBD1

DNA: TGTGCCAGCAGCTCCTCGGGAATTGAGCAGTTCTTC
CDR3: CASSSSGIEQFF
V: TRBV11-2
J: TRBJ2-1
size: .
D: .

DNA: TGTGCCTGGAGAGGCAGGGGGGGGACCGGGGAGCTGTTTTTT
CDR3: CAWRGRGGTGELFF
V: TRBV30
J: TRBJ2-2
size: .
D: .

DNA: TGTGCCAGCAGTTTATCCTACAATGAGCAGTTCTTC
CDR3: CASSLSYNEQFF
V: TRBV27
J: TRBJ2-1
size: .
D: .

DNA: TGTGCCAGCAGTTTATCCGGCGGGGAGCTGTTTTTT
CDR3: CASSLSGGELFF
V: TRBV28
J: TRBJ2-2
size: once
D: .

DNA: TGTGCCAGCAGCTTAAAGCGATCTGGGGCCAACGTCCTGACTTTC
CDR3: CASSLKRSGANVLTF
V: TRBV7-3
J: TRBJ2-6
size: .
D: .

DNA: TGTGCCAGCCTACTTGGGGGGGCCCCCTACGAGCAGTACTTC
CDR3: CASLLGGAPYEQYF
V: TRBV2
J: TRBJ2-7
size: .
D: .

DNA: TGTGCCAGCAGTTTATCAACAGGGCTTGGCTACACCTTC
CDR3: CASSLSTGLGYTF
V: TRBV27
J: TRBJ1-2
size: .
D: .

DNA: TGCGCCAGCACGAGCTCTGAACTAGCTTACGAGCAGTACTTC
CDR3: CASTSSELAYEQYF
V: TRBV5-1
J: TRBJ2-7
size: .
D: .

DNA: TGTGCCAGCAGTTTGGGCAGTGAAGCTTTCTTT
CDR3: CASSLGSEAFF
V: TRBV28
J: TRBJ1-1
size: .
D: .

DNA: TGTGCCAGTAGCGAACCGTGGAAGCTCTCGGACGAGCAGTACTTC
CDR3: CASSEPWKLSDEQYF
V: TRBV19
J: TRBJ2-7
size: .
D: .

DNA: TGTGCCAGTAACCTCGGGGTAGGGACGGGCTACACCTTC
CDR3: CASNLGVGTGYTF
V: TRBV19
J: TRBJ1-2
size: .
D: .

DNA: TGTGCCAGCCTTATCGGAGGGCAGTTCTTC
CDR3: CASLIGGQFF
V: TRBV28
J: TRBJ2-1
size: .
D: .

DNA: TGTGCCAGCAGCTTAACAAGCTCCTACGAGCAGTACTTC
CDR3: CASSLTSSYEQYF
V: TRBV5-8
J: TRBJ2-7
size: .
D: .

DNA: TGCGCCAGCAGCGCGGGCAATGATAATGAAAAACTGTTTTTT
CDR3: CASSAGNDNEKLFF
V: TRBV5-1
J: TRBJ1-4
size: .
D: .

DNA: TGTGCCAGCTCACCTCAGATTCGTGGGGCGGGTGAAAAACTGTTTTTT
CDR3: CASSPQIRGAGEKLFF
V: TRBV18
J: TRBJ1-4
size: .
D: .

DNA: TGTGCCAGCAGTCCCCCTCCGAGGGAAGGGAGGCATGGCTACACCTTC
CDR3: CASSPPPREGRHGYTF
V: TRBV27
J: TRBJ1-2
size: .
D: .

DNA: TGTGCCATCAGTGAGGGGCAGGGGTACGAGCAGTACTTC
CDR3: CAISEGQGYEQYF
V: TRBV10-3
J: TRBJ2-7
size: .
D: .

DNA: TGTGCCAGCACACTAGCCGGGAGCCACTACAATGAGCAGTTCTTC
CDR3: CASTLAGSHYNEQFF
V: TRBV7-9
J: TRBJ2-1
size: .
D: .

DNA: TGTGCCAGCAGCTTAGAGGTGGATACGCAGTATTTT
CDR3: CASSLEVDTQYF
V: TRBV11-2
J: TRBJ2-3
size: .
D: .

DNA: TGTGCCAGCAGCCCGAGGACTAGCTTAGTATCGAACACCGGGGAGCTGTTTTTT
CDR3: CASSPRTSLVSNTGELFF
V: TRBV5-4
J: TRBJ2-2
size: .
D: TRBD2

DNA: TGTGCCATCAGCGAGGAGACAGGGGGCACTGAAGCTTTCTTT
CDR3: CAISEETGGTEAFF
V: TRBV10-3
J: TRBJ1-1
size: .
D: TRBD1

DNA: TGCGCCAGCAGCCCGGACAGGTGGGCCTACGAGCAGTACTTC
CDR3: CASSPDRWAYEQYF
V: TRBV4-1
J: TRBJ2-7
size: once
D: TRBD1

DNA: TGCGCCAGCAGTATCTCCGGGCAGTCTGGAAACACCATATATTTT
CDR3: CASSISGQSGNTIYF
V: TRBV10-1
J: TRBJ1-3
size: once
D: .